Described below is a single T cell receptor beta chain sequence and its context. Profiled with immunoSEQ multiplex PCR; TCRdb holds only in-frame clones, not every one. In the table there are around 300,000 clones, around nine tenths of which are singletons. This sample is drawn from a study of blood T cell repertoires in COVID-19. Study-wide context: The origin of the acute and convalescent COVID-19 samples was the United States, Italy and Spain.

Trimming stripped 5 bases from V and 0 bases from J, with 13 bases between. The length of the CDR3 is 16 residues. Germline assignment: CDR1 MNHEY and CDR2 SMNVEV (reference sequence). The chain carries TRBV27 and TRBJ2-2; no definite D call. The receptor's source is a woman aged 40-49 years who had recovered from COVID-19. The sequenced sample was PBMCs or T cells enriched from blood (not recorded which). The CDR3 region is CASSPNRVSNTGELFF. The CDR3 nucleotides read TGTGCCAGCAGTCCCAACCGGGTTTCGAACACCGGGGAGCTGTTTTTT.